The rows below give T cell receptor beta chains drawn from one sample of a study of blood T cell repertoires in COVID-19. Sequenced by immunoSEQ multiplex PCR; TCRdb stores in-frame clones only, minus some. The sample holds roughly 100,000 clones, around 87% seen once. The sample taken for sequencing was peripheral blood. All receptors come from a human donor in a cohort sampled during active COVID-19. The CDR3 runs from the conserved cysteine through the conserved F or W. Each record gives: clone size, V gene, J gene, D gene, CDR3 DNA, CDR3 protein. A D gene is named only where the DNA matches it firmly. Clone size, where shown, is once, few, many, or a class for clones that have expanded.

size: -; V: TRBV7-9; J: TRBJ2-7; D: -; DNA: TGTGCCAGCAGCTTAGCAGAAACCCGAGGGGAGCAGTACTTC; CDR3: CASSLAETRGEQYF
size: -; V: TRBV12-3/TRBV12-4; J: TRBJ2-7; D: TRBD1; DNA: TGTGCCAGCCGGACAGGGGGGAACGAGCAGTACTTC; CDR3: CASRTGGNEQYF
size: -; V: TRBV27; J: TRBJ1-1; D: -; DNA: TGTGCCAGCAGTCTTATAACCACAGGGAAGGGTGAAGCTTTCTTT; CDR3: CASSLITTGKGEAFF
size: -; V: TRBV3-1/TRBV3-2; J: TRBJ2-3; D: -; DNA: TGTGCCAGCAGCCAACAACTCACAGATACGCAGTATTTT; CDR3: CASSQQLTDTQYF
size: -; V: TRBV3-1/TRBV3-2; J: TRBJ1-1; D: -; DNA: TGTGCCAGCAGCCCAGGGCACGCCACTGAAATCACTGAAGCTTTCTTT; CDR3: CASSPGHATEITEAFF
size: -; V: TRBV5-4; J: TRBJ2-1; D: TRBD1; DNA: TGTGCCAGCAGCCAAGGACAGGGGGCCTATGAGCAGTTCTTC; CDR3: CASSQGQGAYEQFF
size: -; V: TRBV6-5; J: TRBJ1-3; D: -; DNA: TGTGCCACCAAGGGGGTAGGAAACACCATATATTTT; CDR3: CATKGVGNTIYF
size: -; V: TRBV6-2/TRBV6-3; J: TRBJ1-6; D: -; DNA: TGTGCCAGCAACCCAAGGGGAATTAGCTCCTATAATTCACCCCTCCACTTT; CDR3: CASNPRGISSYNSPLHF
size: once; V: TRBV28; J: TRBJ1-2; D: TRBD1; DNA: TGTGCCAGCAGTTCTACAGGGGTAGGGAACTATGGCTACACCTTC; CDR3: CASSSTGVGNYGYTF
size: once; V: TRBV20-1; J: TRBJ1-1; D: -; DNA: TGCAGTGCTAGTGACCCGAGTGTGCCGAACACTGAAGCTTTCTTT; CDR3: CSASDPSVPNTEAFF
size: -; V: TRBV2; J: TRBJ2-5; D: TRBD2; DNA: TGTGCCAGCTACGGGGGGGAGACCCAGTACTTC; CDR3: CASYGGETQYF
size: -; V: TRBV5-1; J: TRBJ2-3; D: TRBD1; DNA: TGCGCCAGCAGCATGGGACAGACCACAGATACGCAGTATTTT; CDR3: CASSMGQTTDTQYF
size: -; V: TRBV3-1/TRBV3-2; J: TRBJ1-3; D: TRBD1; DNA: TGTGCCAGCAGCCAAGACCCGTCAGGGGGCAAAACGTTCCCGCACTATTTT; CDR3: CASSQDPSGGKTFPHYF
size: -; V: TRBV7-3; J: TRBJ1-1; D: -; DNA: TGTGCCAGCAGCCGGGACCCAACAGGGCGCACTGAAGCTTTCTTT; CDR3: CASSRDPTGRTEAFF
size: -; V: TRBV5-5; J: TRBJ1-2; D: -; DNA: TGTGCCAGCAGCTTGAGACAGGATTATGGCTACACCTTC; CDR3: CASSLRQDYGYTF
size: -; V: TRBV28; J: TRBJ2-3; D: -; DNA: TGTGCCAGCAGGGACACTTACACAGATACGCAGTATTTT; CDR3: CASRDTYTDTQYF
size: -; V: TRBV5-1; J: TRBJ2-1; D: TRBD2; DNA: TGCGCCAGCAGAACTACTAGCGGGGGGGCCTACAATGAGCAGTTCTTC; CDR3: CASRTTSGGAYNEQFF
size: -; V: TRBV19; J: TRBJ2-7; D: TRBD2; DNA: TGTGCCAGTAGTATAACGGCTAGCGGGGGTTACGAGCAGTACTTC; CDR3: CASSITASGGYEQYF
size: -; V: TRBV6-5; J: TRBJ1-5; D: -; DNA: TGTGCCAGCATGAGGGTTAGCAATCAGCCCCAGCATTTT; CDR3: CASMRVSNQPQHF
size: -; V: TRBV7-2; J: TRBJ2-4; D: TRBD2; DNA: TGTGCCAGCAGCGTGGGACTAGCGTCCCAAAACATTCAGTACTTC; CDR3: CASSVGLASQNIQYF
size: -; V: TRBV3-1/TRBV3-2; J: TRBJ2-1; D: TRBD2; DNA: TGTGCCAGCAGCCAAGCGCCGGGGGGGCTTTACAATGAGCAGTTCTTC; CDR3: CASSQAPGGLYNEQFF
size: -; V: TRBV6-6; J: TRBJ1-2; D: -; DNA: TGTGCCAGCAGCAACCGGTTTCCCGATTATGGCTACACCTTC; CDR3: CASSNRFPDYGYTF
size: -; V: TRBV27; J: TRBJ2-4; D: TRBD2; DNA: TGTGCCAGCAGTTTTGGGACTAGCGGGGGCCCTATAGCCAAAAACATTCAGTACTTC; CDR3: CASSFGTSGGPIAKNIQYF
size: -; V: TRBV15; J: TRBJ2-5; D: -; DNA: TGTGCCACCAGCAGAGCCGGGGGTCGGGAGACCCAGTACTTC; CDR3: CATSRAGGRETQYF
size: once; V: TRBV28; J: TRBJ1-6; D: -; DNA: TGTGCCGGCAGGACTTCAAATTCACCCCTCCACTTT; CDR3: CAGRTSNSPLHF
size: -; V: TRBV7-8; J: TRBJ2-3; D: TRBD1; DNA: TGTGCCAGCAGCTTACGGGACAGGGGTGTCGCAGATACGCAGTATTTT; CDR3: CASSLRDRGVADTQYF
size: -; V: TRBV15; J: TRBJ1-4; D: -; DNA: TGTGCCACCAGCAGAGACAGGGAGGGGGAAAAACTGTTTTTT; CDR3: CATSRDREGEKLFF
size: -; V: TRBV2; J: TRBJ2-2; D: TRBD2; DNA: TGTGCCAGCAAGGTAGCGGGGGGACGCCTCACCGGGGAGCTGTTTTTT; CDR3: CASKVAGGRLTGELFF
size: -; V: TRBV7-9; J: TRBJ1-6; D: TRBD1; DNA: TGTGCCAGCAGCTCGGTCGGGACAGGGAACTCACCCCTCCACTTT; CDR3: CASSSVGTGNSPLHF
size: -; V: TRBV3-1/TRBV3-2; J: TRBJ2-1; D: TRBD2; DNA: TGTGCCAGCAGCCTCGGACTAGCGGGGTACAATGAGCAGTTCTTC; CDR3: CASSLGLAGYNEQFF
size: -; V: TRBV6-5; J: TRBJ2-3; D: TRBD1; DNA: TGTGCCAGCAGAACTGGGACAGGATACACAGATACGCAGTATTTT; CDR3: CASRTGTGYTDTQYF
size: -; V: TRBV4-3; J: TRBJ1-5; D: -; DNA: TGCGCCAGCAGCCAAGATGTCAGTAGCAATCAGCCCCAGCATTTT; CDR3: CASSQDVSSNQPQHF
size: -; V: TRBV12-3/TRBV12-4; J: TRBJ2-5; D: -; DNA: TGTGCCAGCAGTTTACTTGCGGGTACCCAGTACTTC; CDR3: CASSLLAGTQYF
size: -; V: TRBV7-2; J: TRBJ1-1; D: -; DNA: TGTGCCAGCAGCTCATCGGTCGGTGAAGCTTTCTTT; CDR3: CASSSSVGEAFF
size: -; V: TRBV6-5; J: TRBJ1-5; D: TRBD1; DNA: TGTGCCAGCAGTCCCGGGACAGGGTATCAGCCCCAGCATTTT; CDR3: CASSPGTGYQPQHF
size: -; V: TRBV5-4; J: TRBJ1-1; D: -; DNA: TGTGCCAGCAGCAGAATTGCCGGGGTTAGGGATGAAGCTTTCTTT; CDR3: CASSRIAGVRDEAFF
size: -; V: TRBV11-2; J: TRBJ2-2; D: -; DNA: TGTGCCAGCAGCTTAGGGACTTTCAACACCGGGGAGCTGTTTTTT; CDR3: CASSLGTFNTGELFF
size: -; V: TRBV7-2; J: TRBJ2-4; D: TRBD2; DNA: TGTGCCAGCAGCCACCCCCCTAGCGGGGGGGCGAACATTCAGTACTTC; CDR3: CASSHPPSGGANIQYF
size: -; V: TRBV6-4; J: TRBJ2-1; D: TRBD2; DNA: TGTGCCAGCAGTACCTCGGGGGGGGGCTACAATGAGCAGTTCTTC; CDR3: CASSTSGGGYNEQFF
size: -; V: TRBV21-1; J: TRBJ2-1; D: -; DNA: TGTGCCAGCAGCAAAGCGGGAGGCGATGAGCAGTTCTTC; CDR3: CASSKAGGDEQFF
size: -; V: TRBV10-3; J: TRBJ1-4; D: -; DNA: TGTGCCATCAGTGCGCGACAGGACAGTGAAAAACTGTTTTTT; CDR3: CAISARQDSEKLFF
size: -; V: TRBV5-1; J: TRBJ1-3; D: -; DNA: TGCGCCAGCAGCGAGGCGCCTGGGAACACCATATATTTT; CDR3: CASSEAPGNTIYF
size: -; V: TRBV10-2; J: TRBJ2-1; D: TRBD1; DNA: TGCGCCAGCAGTCGACAGGGAACCTACAATGAGCAGTTCTTC; CDR3: CASSRQGTYNEQFF
size: -; V: TRBV24-1; J: TRBJ2-1; D: -; DNA: TGTGCCACCAGTGACGCGAGGACCTACAATGAGCAGTTCTTC; CDR3: CATSDARTYNEQFF
size: -; V: TRBV19; J: TRBJ2-2; D: TRBD1; DNA: TGTGCCAGTAGTAGGGCAGGGGGCTACACCGGGGAGCTGTTTTTT; CDR3: CASSRAGGYTGELFF
size: -; V: TRBV6-5; J: TRBJ2-7; D: TRBD1; DNA: TGTGCCAGCAGCCCCGGGACAGCTAGTGGGAACGAGCAGTACTTC; CDR3: CASSPGTASGNEQYF
size: -; V: TRBV7-2; J: TRBJ1-3; D: -; DNA: TGTGCCAGCAGCCGCGGGGAGGTTGACACCATATATTTT; CDR3: CASSRGEVDTIYF
size: -; V: TRBV14; J: TRBJ2-7; D: -; DNA: TGTGCCAGCAGCCAATTCTCACGACGGAGGAGCTCCTACGAGCAGTACTTC; CDR3: CASSQFSRRRSSYEQYF
size: -; V: TRBV25-1; J: TRBJ1-2; D: -; DNA: TGTGCCAGCAGTGAATATTCGGCGAGGGGCTACACCTTC; CDR3: CASSEYSARGYTF
size: -; V: TRBV10-3; J: TRBJ1-1; D: -; DNA: TGTGCCATCAGTCAAGCCACCCACACTGAAGCTTTCTTT; CDR3: CAISQATHTEAFF
size: few; V: TRBV27; J: TRBJ1-6; D: TRBD1; DNA: TGTGCCAGCAGTTTCCCCGGGACAGCCTCACCCCTCCACTTT; CDR3: CASSFPGTASPLHF